These 5 T cell receptor beta chains originate from one sample sequenced in a study of T cell responses to AZD1222 COVID-19 vaccine. Data came from immunoSEQ multiplex PCR; TCRdb stores just in-frame clones and leaves some out. The sample has 100,000 to 120,000 clones, roughly four fifths seen once. The sequences come from peripheral blood, collected on day 0 of AZD1222 vaccination. Every receptor here comes from an adult in good health.

The chain links TRBV10-2 to TRBJ2-2; D uncertain. Trimming shortened V by 0 bases and J by 6 bases, and 8 bases separated the two germline ends. CDR3 length: 14 amino acids. From germline, CDR1 is WSHSY and CDR2 SAAADI. The CDR3 reads CASSESIVAGELFF. In DNA, the CDR3 is TGCGCCAGCAGTGAGTCGATCGTGGCCGGGGAGCTGTTTTTT.

This clone was recorded a few times. The V call is TRBV9, the J call TRBJ1-2; 9 positions match TRBD1. Germline CDR1 and CDR2: SGDLS and YYNGEE. Trimming at V came to 4 bases and at J to 4 bases, leaving 14 bases not matched to a gene. The CDR3 is 17 amino acids. The CDR3 sequence: CASSSHGSDRGGYGYTF. The CDR3 region has the DNA TGTGCCAGCAGCTCCCACGGTTCGGACAGGGGCGGCTATGGCTACACCTTC. Supplemented by reference TRBV9 and TRBJ1-2, the full variable domain reads DSGVTQTPKHLITATGQRVTLRCSPRSGDLSVYWYQQSLDQGLQFLIQYYNGEERAKGNILERFSAQQFPDLHSELNLSSLELGDSALYFCASSSHGSDRGGYGYTFGSGTRLTVV.

V is TRBV5-1 and J is TRBJ1-1, with unresolved D. Trimming took off 0 bases at V and 3 bases at J, with 9 bases between the two ends. Germline loops: CDR1 SGHRS, CDR2 YFSETQ. The CDR3 has 14 residues. The CDR3 sequence is CASSLGHGDTEAFF. CDR3 coding DNA: TGCGCCAGCAGCTTGGGGCACGGGGACACTGAAGCTTTCTTT.

This chain joins TRBV9 and TRBJ2-3; 9 bases are a match to TRBD1. V dropped 3 bases and J dropped 0; count of bases not matched to a gene: 14. The CDR3 is 19 residues long. Germline CDR1 SGDLS, CDR2 YYNGEE. CDR3 sequence: CASSEGTGQTGRSTDTQYF. In nucleotides, the CDR3 is TGTGCCAGCAGCGAGGGGACAGGGCAAACTGGTAGGAGCACAGATACGCAGTATTTT.

This chain uses TRBV27 with TRBJ1-2; D may be TRBD1 (6 bases). CDR1 is MNHEY, CDR2 SMNVEV, per germline (reference sequence). Trimming removed 6 bases from V and 7 bases from J, with 15 bases in between. This CDR3 spans 13 amino acids. The CDR3 DNA reads TGTGCCAGCAGATCAGGGGTTTTTGGTGGCTACACCTTC. This gives the protein CASRSGVFGGYTF.